The rows below give T cell receptor beta chains drawn from one sample of a study of early T cells in non-severe SARS-CoV-2 infection. TCRdb passed the 5' RACE reads through MiXCR, listing each CDR3 protein once. The repertoire consists of about 70,000 distinct CDR3 sequences, with 9.5% to 15% occurring once and the leading ten covering 0.95% to 1.5%. The sample taken for sequencing was whole blood. The source of these receptors is an adult who was a healthcare worker with PCR-confirmed SARS-CoV-2 infection or an uninfected control (not recorded which). CDR3s include the opening cysteine and the closing phenylalanine or tryptophan.

TRBV7-8,12,TRBJ2-7,CASSLVPYEQYF
TRBV6-5,15,TRBJ1-1,CASSYSAGGRTEAFF
TRBV7-2,13,TRBJ2-7,CASSHGGRGEQYF
TRBV7-9,14,TRBJ2-7,CASSNQGLSYEQYF
TRBV29-1,13,TRBJ2-7,CSVGADSSYEQYF
TRBV19,14,TRBJ2-1,CASRREGPSNEQFF
TRBV27,13,TRBJ2-1,CASSDRGNDEQFF
TRBV7-9,14,TRBJ2-1,CASSFVGGWNEQFF
TRBV5-7,14,TRBJ2-7,CASSFGGAIYEQYF
TRBV9,15,TRBJ2-1,CASSVGLAGVDEQFF
TRBV29-1,11,TRBJ2-1,CSAPSFNEQFF
TRBV12-5,17,TRBJ2-2,CASGPPIARSNTGELFF
TRBV29-1,14,TRBJ2-7,CSVVLAGRVYEQYF
TRBV5-5,12,TRBJ2-7,CASSLNSPIWYF
TRBV28,14,TRBJ2-7,CASSPDMTTYEQYF
TRBV6-1,13,TRBJ2-1,CATRGPLENEQFF
TRBV5-1,15,TRBJ2-1,CASSLQGVRTNEQFF
TRBV4-3,15,TRBJ1-1,CASSQDVVRAGSAFF
TRBV28,15,TRBJ2-1,CASSLGELSYNEQFF
TRBV29-1,14,TRBJ2-7,CSATGLKSSYEQYF
TRBV28,16,TRBJ2-1,CASSLYSRPTYNEQFF
TRBV5-5,14,TRBJ2-5,CASSLSSIEETQYF
TRBV28,14,TRBJ1-4,CASKAGSTNEKLFF
TRBV6-5,14,TRBJ1-1,CASRRGTVNTEAFF
TRBV6-6,15,TRBJ1-1,CASSYGGAFLTEAFF
TRBV20-1,14,TRBJ1-5,CSASRGYSNQPQHF